This passage covers 2 T cell receptor beta chains from one sample sequenced in a study of T cells in Graves' hyperthyroidism and ophthalmopathy. Authors of the study amplified TCR beta CDR3 regions from RNA transcripts. First-round RT-PCR with HTBI primers amplified the TCR CDR3 region. TCRdb re-derived calls from the multiplex PCR reads in MiXCR, one entry per CDR3 protein. Of hundreds of thousands of distinct CDR3 sequences in the sample, around 15% were seen once. Sequencing input: blood. Source of these receptors: a woman aged 35 to 49 with Graves' ophthalmopathy.

This clonotype was seen many times. The chain has TRBV10-3 and TRBJ2-5; 8 nucleotides agree with TRBD1. Per germline, CDR1 ENHRY and CDR2 SYGVKD. The CDR3 sequence is 15 residues long. The ends lost 4 bases at V and 5 bases at J; junction bases unmatched: 9. This chain's CDR3 is CAISGSTGDLETQYF. The CDR3 coding sequence is TGTGCCATCAGTGGCTCGACAGGGGACCTGGAGACCCAGTACTTC.

This clonotype was seen many times. The genes are TRBV12-3 or TRBV12-4 and TRBJ1-2, with 8 nucleotides matching TRBD1. V shed 5 bases and J 8 bases; nucleotides not matched to a gene: 7. The CDR3 has 13 amino acids. This CDR3 reads CASSMTGVGGYTF. Here the CDR3 DNA reads TGTGCCAGCAGTATGACAGGGGTAGGGGGCTACACCTTC.